These T cell receptor beta chains were read from a single sample in a study of cytomegalovirus exposure and HLA in healthy donors. The table came from immunoSEQ multiplex PCR; TCRdb's copy has only in-frame clones and leaves some out. The table lists about 100,000 clones, approximately 85% of them singletons. The specimen sequenced was PBMCs. These receptors all come from a young man in good health and CMV-seronegative. Each CDR3 is given with its conserved first and last residue. Fields, in order: J gene, V gene, CDR3 protein.

>TRBJ2-3|TRBV27
CASKFWADTDTQYF
>TRBJ2-2|TRBV27
CASSLSTGLAPGELFF
>TRBJ2-5|TRBV7-9
CASSFARQETQYF
>TRBJ1-5|TRBV6-6
CASSSATGSNQPQHF
>TRBJ2-5|TRBV4-2
CASSHTLAGGPRETQYF
>TRBJ2-7|TRBV6-1
CASSDAGGVYEQYF
>TRBJ2-1|TRBV28
CASSLVSGDYNEQFF
>TRBJ2-7|TRBV10-2
CASSGDPWTDITYEQYF
>TRBJ2-7|TRBV27
CASAAGGSYEQYF
>TRBJ1-5|TRBV5-1
CASSLGGTGYQPQHF
>TRBJ2-5|TRBV25-1
CASSDQKETQETQYF
>TRBJ2-3|TRBV30
CAWSVPRTSPVDTQYF
>TRBJ1-1|TRBV25-1
CASTMGGPTEAFF
>TRBJ2-3|TRBV5-6
CASSEDLITDTQYF
>TRBJ2-1|TRBV19
CASRDRLSSYNEQFF
>TRBJ1-5|TRBV28
CASSFLGVQPQHF
>TRBJ2-2|TRBV5-1
CASSFGQANTGELFF
>TRBJ1-1|TRBV28
CASSFGGDWTEAFF
>TRBJ1-1|TRBV5-1
CASSPLGQGTTEAFF
>TRBJ2-7|TRBV2
CASSRTSGGAYEQYF
>TRBJ2-4|TRBV29-1
CSVAGGAENIQYF
>TRBJ2-7|TRBV5-4
CASSGTSGSYEQYF
>TRBJ1-6|TRBV2
CASSPDFNSPLHF
>TRBJ1-1|TRBV10-3
CAISPDRVHPFF
>TRBJ1-1|TRBV28
CASSLVSGAITEAFF
>TRBJ2-7|TRBV13
CASSPIGRDRQGYEQYF
>TRBJ2-1|TRBV7-3
CASSPTSAYNEQFF
>TRBJ1-4|TRBV27
CASSLVGGGEKLFF
>TRBJ2-1|TRBV5-1
CASSRRRGGPDEQFF
>TRBJ2-5|TRBV7-6
CASSNEETQYF
>TRBJ2-3|TRBV4-3
CASSKKPGLVGDTQYF
>TRBJ2-5|TRBV5-4
CASSLDYRESRETQYF
>TRBJ1-6|TRBV30
CAWSPDRDYSPLHF
>TRBJ2-5|TRBV28
CASRGGETQYF
>TRBJ1-4|TRBV18
CASSPYRGPTNEKLFF